The source of this TCR beta chain is a study of CD8+ T cells in alopecia areata. It was cDNA, reverse transcribed from extracted RNA, that served as the sequencing template. The table came from immunoSEQ multiplex PCR; TCRdb's copy has only in-frame clones and leaves some out. The data show 9,500 to 15,000 clones, with more than 50% seen just once and 20% to 25% held by the top ten. Trimming removed 8 bases from V and 4 bases from J, with 14 bases in between. CDR3 length: 13 residues. Germline-derived CDR1 and CDR2 are WSHSY and SAAADI. Individuals with alopecia areata gave both lesional scalp punch biopsies and peripheral blood for collection.

This chain connects TRBV10-2 to TRBJ1-2; the D gene is possibly TRBD1 (5 bases). The specimen was skin. The sequence was obtained from a human donor with alopecia areata. CDR3 amino acids: CASLQGVGYGYTF. CDR3 in DNA: TGCGCCAGCCTACAAGGGGTGGGCTATGGCTACACCTTC.